These T cell receptor beta chains were read from a single sample in a study of shared clonotypes between healthy human individuals. The protocol was immunoSEQ multiplex PCR, while the TCRdb copy is restricted to in-frame clones and leaves out a portion. The profile shows hundreds of thousands of clones, approximately 95% of them singletons. Sequenced: naive CD8+ T cells sorted from blood. Receptors originate from a young woman in good health. CDR3s include the opening cysteine and the closing phenylalanine or tryptophan. A D gene is named only where the DNA matches it firmly. A clone size is listed for some rows: how often the clone was seen (once, few, many), or a class if it is expanded.

D gene,J gene,clone size,V gene,CDR3 protein,CDR3 DNA
TRBD2,TRBJ2-3,once,TRBV2,CASSEYGLAGIRDTQYF,TGTGCCAGCAGTGAATACGGGCTAGCGGGTATACGGGATACGCAGTATTTT
TRBD2,TRBJ2-7,.,TRBV6-6,CASSHPRGLAATAQYF,TGTGCCAGCAGCCATCCGAGAGGTCTAGCGGCGACAGCGCAGTACTTC
TRBD1,TRBJ2-1,.,TRBV11-3,CASSLLGQGYNEQFF,TGTGCCAGCAGCTTACTGGGACAGGGCTACAATGAGCAGTTCTTC
.,TRBJ2-7,.,TRBV11-2,CASSLGHPYEQYF,TGTGCCAGCAGCTTGGGGCACCCCTACGAGCAGTACTTC
.,TRBJ1-3,.,TRBV19,CASSMSAGAGNTIYF,TGTGCCAGTAGTATGAGTGCGGGGGCTGGAAACACCATATATTTT
TRBD1,TRBJ2-1,.,TRBV7-9,CASSPGQGQMNEQFF,TGTGCCAGCAGCCCCGGACAGGGGCAAATGAATGAGCAGTTCTTC
.,TRBJ1-1,.,TRBV9,CASSVGVMNRQNTEAFF,TGTGCCAGCAGCGTAGGGGTCATGAATCGTCAGAACACTGAAGCTTTCTTT
.,TRBJ1-5,once,TRBV5-4,CASSLSPGEPQHF,TGTGCCAGCAGCTTGTCACCTGGCGAGCCCCAGCATTTT
.,TRBJ1-1,.,TRBV7-9,CASSLVGEAFF,TGTGCCAGCAGCTTAGTAGGGGAAGCTTTCTTT
.,TRBJ1-1,few,TRBV6-5,CASSFSGRGAEAFF,TGTGCCAGCAGTTTCTCAGGGAGAGGAGCTGAAGCTTTCTTT
TRBD2,TRBJ2-1,.,TRBV2,CASSEDELNGRVDYNEQFF,TGTGCCAGCAGTGAAGATGAACTAAACGGGAGGGTGGACTACAATGAGCAGTTCTTC
.,TRBJ1-4,once,TRBV30,CAWSVGSGTEKLFF,TGTGCCTGGAGTGTAGGTTCGGGGACCGAAAAACTGTTTTTT
TRBD2,TRBJ2-7,.,TRBV11-2,CASSLDPGQAGYEQYF,TGTGCCAGCAGCTTAGACCCAGGACAAGCGGGATACGAGCAGTACTTC
.,TRBJ2-5,.,TRBV5-1,CASSLVARAGPQETQYF,TGCGCCAGCAGCTTGGTCGCGAGGGCCGGCCCCCAAGAGACCCAGTACTTC
TRBD1,TRBJ1-5,.,TRBV27,CASSFGPGTGVGNQPQHF,TGTGCCAGCAGTTTTGGACCCGGGACAGGGGTGGGCAATCAGCCCCAGCATTTT
.,TRBJ2-1,.,TRBV28,CASSFFGQGDNNEQFF,TGTGCCAGCAGTTTTTTCGGGCAGGGTGACAACAATGAGCAGTTCTTC
.,TRBJ2-7,.,TRBV6-6,CASSYERGPYEQYF,TGTGCCAGCAGTTACGAGCGAGGGCCCTACGAGCAGTACTTC
.,TRBJ1-1,.,TRBV28,CASSRDGTYTEAFF,TGTGCCAGCAGCCGGGACGGAACTTACACTGAAGCTTTCTTT
.,TRBJ2-3,.,TRBV6-6,CASSYRGASTDTQYF,TGTGCCAGCAGTTACCGGGGGGCCAGCACAGATACGCAGTATTTT
.,TRBJ2-7,.,TRBV28,CASSLNYEQYF,TGTGCCAGCAGTCTGAATTACGAGCAGTACTTC
TRBD1,TRBJ2-7,.,TRBV30,CAWSGPGDRGTTSSAYEQYF,TGTGCCTGGAGTGGACCCGGGGACAGGGGGACGACGAGCTCGGCCTACGAGCAGTACTTC
.,TRBJ1-2,.,TRBV5-6,CASSLMGAGYTF,TGTGCCAGCAGCTTGATGGGGGCAGGCTACACCTTC
.,TRBJ2-7,.,TRBV2,CASSEPRSLISYEQYF,TGTGCCAGCAGTGAACCCCGGTCCCTTATCTCCTACGAGCAGTACTTC
TRBD2,TRBJ2-3,.,TRBV5-4,CASLLSGSPTDTQYF,TGTGCCAGCCTCCTTAGCGGGAGCCCCACAGATACGCAGTATTTT